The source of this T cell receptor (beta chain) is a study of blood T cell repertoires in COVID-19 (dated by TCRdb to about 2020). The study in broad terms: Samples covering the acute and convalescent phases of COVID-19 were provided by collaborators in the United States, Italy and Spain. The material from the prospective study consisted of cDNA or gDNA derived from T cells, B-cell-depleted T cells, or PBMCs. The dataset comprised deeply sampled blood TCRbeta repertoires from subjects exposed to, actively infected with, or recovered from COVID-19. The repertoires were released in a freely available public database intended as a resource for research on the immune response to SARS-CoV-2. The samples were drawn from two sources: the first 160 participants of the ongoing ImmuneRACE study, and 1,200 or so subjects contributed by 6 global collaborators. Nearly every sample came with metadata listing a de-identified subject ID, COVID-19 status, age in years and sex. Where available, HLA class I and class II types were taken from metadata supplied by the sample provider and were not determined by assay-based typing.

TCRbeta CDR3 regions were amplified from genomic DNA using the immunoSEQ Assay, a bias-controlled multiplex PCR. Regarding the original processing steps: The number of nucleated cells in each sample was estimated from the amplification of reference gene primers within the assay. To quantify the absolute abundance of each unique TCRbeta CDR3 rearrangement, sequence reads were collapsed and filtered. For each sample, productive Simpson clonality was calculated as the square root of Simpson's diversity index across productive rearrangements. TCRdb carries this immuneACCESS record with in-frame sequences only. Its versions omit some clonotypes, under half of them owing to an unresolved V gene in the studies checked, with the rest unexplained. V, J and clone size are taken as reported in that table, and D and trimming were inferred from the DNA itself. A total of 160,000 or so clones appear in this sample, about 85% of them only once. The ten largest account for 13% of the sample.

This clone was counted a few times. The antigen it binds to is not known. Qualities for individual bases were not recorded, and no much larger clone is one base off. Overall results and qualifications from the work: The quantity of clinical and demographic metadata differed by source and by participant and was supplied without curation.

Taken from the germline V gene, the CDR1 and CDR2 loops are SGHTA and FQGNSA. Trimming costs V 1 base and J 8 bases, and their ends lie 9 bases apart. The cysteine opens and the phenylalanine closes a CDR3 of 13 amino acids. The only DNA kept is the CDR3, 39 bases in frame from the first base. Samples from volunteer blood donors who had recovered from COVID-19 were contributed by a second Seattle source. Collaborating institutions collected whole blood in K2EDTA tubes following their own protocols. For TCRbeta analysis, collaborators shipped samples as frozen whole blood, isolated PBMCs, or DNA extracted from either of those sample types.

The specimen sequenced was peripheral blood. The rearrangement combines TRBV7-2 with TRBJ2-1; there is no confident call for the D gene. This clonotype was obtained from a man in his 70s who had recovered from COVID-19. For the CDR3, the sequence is CASSLGPRDEQFF. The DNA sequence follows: TGTGCCAGCAGCTTAGGACCACGGGATGAGCAGTTCTTC.